What follows are 13 T cell receptor beta chains derived from one specimen sequenced in a study of cytotoxic CD8 clonotypes in ibrutinib-treated CLL. Only in-frame clones appear in the TCRdb table, and some are missing; sequencing was by immunoSEQ multiplex PCR. The table has over 250,000 clones, roughly four fifths seen once. The sample consisted of PBMCs, taken at disease progression, from a patient treated with ibrutinib. These receptors originate from a human donor with chronic lymphocytic leukemia.

This clone has a handful of counts. Other DNA sequences in this specimen translate into the identical CDR3. The chain uses TRBV9 and TRBJ2-7, with 11 bases aligning to TRBD2. The CDR3 has 15 amino acids. The V segment lost 0 bases and the J segment 2 bases; nucleotides outside the gene matches: 1. Per the germline V gene, CDR1 is SGDLS and CDR2 is YYNGEE. The CDR3 sequence: CASSVGSGGAYEQYF. The CDR3 bases are TGTGCCAGCAGCGTAGGTAGCGGGGGGGCCTACGAGCAGTACTTC.

This clone was recorded only once. The V call is TRBV6-5, the J call TRBJ2-3; D remains ambiguous. CDR1 and CDR2 from the germline V gene are MNHEY and SVGAGI. This CDR3 has 14 residues. Deletions cut 2 bases from V and 6 bases from J, with 12 bases between. In DNA, the CDR3 is TGTGCCAGCAGTTACCGCCTAGAAGTCGATACGCAGTATTTT. Protein sequence: CASSYRLEVDTQYF.

CDR3 amino acids: CASSTGLSPYEQYF. DNA of the CDR3: TGTGCCAGCAGCACGGGACTATCGCCCTACGAGCAGTACTTC. The V gene is TRBV28, the J gene TRBJ2-7; TRBD2 agrees at 7 bases. Germline CDR1 reads MDHEN; CDR2 reads SYDVKM. V lost 6 bases, J lost 2 bases, and 7 bases stayed unmatched. The CDR3 covers 14 residues. Combining the CDR3 with reference TRBV28 and TRBJ2-7 gives the whole variable domain DVKVTQSSRYLVKRTGEKVFLECVQDMDHENMFWYRQDPGLGLRLIYFSYDVKMKEKGDIPEGYSVSREKKERFSLILESASTNQTSMYLCASSTGLSPYEQYFGPGTRLTVT.

The chain employs TRBV7-9 and TRBJ2-3; TRBD1 aligns across 9 bases. V shed 5 bases and J 3 bases; nucleotides not matched to a gene: 15. Looked up from germline, CDR1 is SEHNR and CDR2 is FQNEAQ (reference sequence). The CDR3 sequence is 18 residues long. In DNA, the CDR3 is TGTGCCAGCAGCCCTAGGCTCGGGACAGGGCAGGGGACAGATACGCAGTATTTT. It is translated as CASSPRLGTGQGTDTQYF.

The CDR3 reads CASSLARQINYGYTF. The CDR3, as DNA: TGTGCCAGCAGCTTAGCGCGACAGATTAACTATGGCTACACCTTC. The rearrangement uses TRBV7-8 and TRBJ1-2; a weak D match, TRBD1 (5 bases). Trimming took 0 bases from V and 1 from J, leaving 9 bases between them. Germline V lookup: CDR1 SGHVS, CDR2 FQNEAQ. There are 15 residues in the CDR3.

The rearrangement joins TRBV14 to TRBJ2-5; D is possibly TRBD1 or TRBD2 (5 bases each). Germline V CDR1 and CDR2: SGHDN, FVKESK. V lost 0 bases, J lost 2 bases, and 16 bases lay in between. The CDR3 loop spans 17 amino acids. The CDR3 is CASSQDRGRRLQETQYF. CDR3 sequence (DNA): TGTGCCAGCAGCCAAGATAGGGGACGGCGACTTCAAGAGACCCAGTACTTC.

The J gene is TRBJ1-3, the V gene TRBV5-1; TRBD1 is a possible D gene (5 bases). Between the trimmed V and J ends, which lost 0 bases and 4 bases, there was a span of 14 bases. The CDR3 extends over 16 amino acids. Germline V lookup: CDR1 SGHRS, CDR2 YFSETQ. CDR3 DNA sequence: TGCGCCAGCAGCTTGGAGTCGGGGGTCGGAGGAAACACCATATATTTT. Its protein is CASSLESGVGGNTIYF.

This sequence joins TRBV28 and TRBJ2-7; D uncertain. Germline V gives CDR1 MDHEN, CDR2 SYDVKM. This CDR3 is built from 14 residues. The V end was cut by 3 bases, the J end by 1 base, with 10 bases between. The CDR3: CASSFWARSYEQYF. In nucleotides, the CDR3 is TGTGCCAGCAGTTTCTGGGCTAGGTCCTACGAGCAGTACTTC.

The chain couples TRBV6-5 to TRBJ1-3; D is unclear. The CDR3 covers 14 residues. In germline, CDR1 is MNHEY, CDR2 SVGAGI. V was trimmed by 0 bases and J by 4 bases, leaving 7 bases between them. The CDR3 region has the DNA TGTGCCAGCAGTTACTCGACGAGCGGAAACACCATATATTTT. It is translated as CASSYSTSGNTIYF.

This chain connects TRBV25-1 to TRBJ2-3; D is uncertain. This CDR3 is 14 amino acids long. Germline CDR1 reads MGHDK; CDR2 reads SYGVNS. With 7 bases removed from V and 5 bases from J, the gap between germline ends came to 16 bases. The CDR3 region is CASKGTLVIDTQYF. The CDR3 DNA reads as TGTGCCAGCAAGGGCACCCTTGTTATAGATACGCAGTATTTT.

The chain uses TRBV9 and TRBJ2-1; weak D call: TRBD1 (7 bases). Germline CDR1 reads SGDLS; CDR2 reads YYNGEE. V lost 4 bases and J 3 bases, leaving 17 bases between the germline ends. This CDR3 has 16 amino acids. In DNA form, the CDR3 reads TGTGCCAGCAGCTATGACAGGGACTCCGGCTACAATGAGCAGTTCTTC. Its translation: CASSYDRDSGYNEQFF.

The rearrangement joins TRBV11-2 to TRBJ2-4, with D maybe TRBD1 (5 bases). The CDR3 has 17 residues. V lost 5 bases, J lost 0 bases, and 17 bases lay in between. Germline V gives CDR1 SGHAT, CDR2 FQNNGV. The CDR3 nucleotides read TGTGCCAGCAGCGTCTCCAGGGTCGGGCAAGCCAAAAACATTCAGTACTTC. Translated, it gives CASSVSRVGQAKNIQYF.

The J gene is TRBJ2-7, the V gene TRBV7-2; no clear D gene. Germline V lookup: CDR1 SGHTA, CDR2 FQGNSA. V lost 5 bases, J lost 2 bases, and 13 bases lay in between. The CDR3 sequence is 14 residues long. This CDR3 reads CASSPRLAAYEQYF. CDR3 DNA: TGTGCCAGCAGCCCTAGGCTGGCGGCCTACGAGCAGTACTTC.